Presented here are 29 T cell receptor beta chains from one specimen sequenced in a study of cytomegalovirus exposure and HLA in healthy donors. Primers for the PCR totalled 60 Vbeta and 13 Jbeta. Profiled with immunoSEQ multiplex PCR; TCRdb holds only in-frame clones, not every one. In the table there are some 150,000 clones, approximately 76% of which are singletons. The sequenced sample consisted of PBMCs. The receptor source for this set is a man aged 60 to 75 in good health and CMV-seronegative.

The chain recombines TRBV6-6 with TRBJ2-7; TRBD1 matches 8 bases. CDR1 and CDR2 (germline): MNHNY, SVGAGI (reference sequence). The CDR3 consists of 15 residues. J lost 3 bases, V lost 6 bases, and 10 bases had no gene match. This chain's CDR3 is CASSSNLGQGYEQYF. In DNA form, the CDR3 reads TGTGCCAGCAGCTCTAACCTCGGACAGGGCTACGAGCAGTACTTC.

The CDR3 here is CASSIDVSYGYTF. The CDR3 region has the DNA TGTGCCAGTAGTATAGACGTTTCCTATGGCTACACCTTC. V usage is TRBV19 and J usage is TRBJ1-2; D gene uncertain. The germline gives CDR1 LNHDA, CDR2 SQIVND (reference sequence). The CDR3 runs 13 residues. V was pared by 0 bases and J by 4 bases, with 6 bases between. The full variable domain, in which reference TRBV19 and TRBJ1-2 provide the parts outside the CDR3, is DGGITQSPKYLFRKEGQNVTLSCEQNLNHDAMYWYRQDPGQGLRLIYYSQIVNDFQKGDIAEGYSVSREKKESFPLTVTSAQKNPTAFYLCASSIDVSYGYTFGSGTRLTVV.

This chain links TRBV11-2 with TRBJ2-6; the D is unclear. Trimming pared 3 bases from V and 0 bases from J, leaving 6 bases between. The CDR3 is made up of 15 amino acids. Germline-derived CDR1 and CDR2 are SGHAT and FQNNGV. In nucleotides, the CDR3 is TGTGCCAGCAGCTTGATCGGCTCTGGGGCCAACGTCCTGACTTTC. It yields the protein CASSLIGSGANVLTF.

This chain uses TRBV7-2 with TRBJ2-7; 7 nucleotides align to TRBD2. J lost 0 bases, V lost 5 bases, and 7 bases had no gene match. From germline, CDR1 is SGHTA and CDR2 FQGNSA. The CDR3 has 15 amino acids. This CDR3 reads CASSPTSENSYEQYF. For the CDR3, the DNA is TGTGCCAGCAGCCCCACTAGCGAGAACTCCTACGAGCAGTACTTC. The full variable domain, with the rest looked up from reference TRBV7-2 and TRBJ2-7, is GAGVSQSPSNKVTEKGKDVELRCDPISGHTALYWYRQSLGQGLEFLIYFQGNSAPDKSGLPSDRFSAERTGGSVSTLTIQRTQQEDSAVYLCASSPTSENSYEQYFGPGTRLTVT.

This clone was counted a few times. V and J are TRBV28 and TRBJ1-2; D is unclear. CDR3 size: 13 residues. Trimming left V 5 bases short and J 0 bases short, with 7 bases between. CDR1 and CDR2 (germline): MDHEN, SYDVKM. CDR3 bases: TGTGCCAGCAGTAAACAGTCTAACTATGGCTACACCTTC. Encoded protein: CASSKQSNYGYTF.

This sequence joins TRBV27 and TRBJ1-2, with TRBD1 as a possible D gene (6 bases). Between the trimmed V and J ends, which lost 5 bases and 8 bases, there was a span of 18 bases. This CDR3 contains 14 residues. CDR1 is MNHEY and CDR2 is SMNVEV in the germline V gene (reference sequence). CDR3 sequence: CASSTGFRSRGYTF. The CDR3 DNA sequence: TGTGCCAGCAGTACAGGGTTTCGGAGTCGGGGCTACACCTTC.

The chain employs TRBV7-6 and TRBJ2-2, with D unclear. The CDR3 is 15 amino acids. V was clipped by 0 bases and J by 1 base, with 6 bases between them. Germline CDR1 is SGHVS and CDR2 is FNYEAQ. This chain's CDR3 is CASSLASLNTGELFF. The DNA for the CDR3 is TGTGCCAGCAGCTTAGCTTCTTTGAACACCGGGGAGCTGTTTTTT.

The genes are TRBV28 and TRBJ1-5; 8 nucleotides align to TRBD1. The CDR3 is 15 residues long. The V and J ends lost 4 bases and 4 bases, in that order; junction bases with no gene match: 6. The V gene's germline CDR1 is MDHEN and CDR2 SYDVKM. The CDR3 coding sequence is TGTGCCAGCAGTTCCCCGGGACAGGTTAATCAGCCCCAGCATTTT. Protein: CASSSPGQVNQPQHF.

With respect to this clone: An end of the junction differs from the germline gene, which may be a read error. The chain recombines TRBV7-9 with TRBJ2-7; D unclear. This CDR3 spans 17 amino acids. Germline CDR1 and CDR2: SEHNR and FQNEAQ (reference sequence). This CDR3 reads CTSSLVASLRFDYEQYF. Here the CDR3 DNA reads TGTACCAGCAGCTTAGTGGCATCACTACGATTCGACTACGAGCAGTACTTC.

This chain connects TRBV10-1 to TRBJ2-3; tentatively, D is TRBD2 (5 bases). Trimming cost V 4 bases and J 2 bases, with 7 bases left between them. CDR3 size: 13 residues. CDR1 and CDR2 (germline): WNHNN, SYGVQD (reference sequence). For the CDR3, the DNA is TGCGCCAGCAGTGTTGACTACACAGATACGCAGTATTTT. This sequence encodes CASSVDYTDTQYF.

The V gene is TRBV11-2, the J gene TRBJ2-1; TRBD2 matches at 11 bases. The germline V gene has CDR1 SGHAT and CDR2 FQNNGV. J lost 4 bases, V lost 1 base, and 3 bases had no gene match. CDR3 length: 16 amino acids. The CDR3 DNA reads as TGTGCCAGCAGCTTAGGGGGGACTAGCGGTTACAATGAGCAGTTCTTC. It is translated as CASSLGGTSGYNEQFF.

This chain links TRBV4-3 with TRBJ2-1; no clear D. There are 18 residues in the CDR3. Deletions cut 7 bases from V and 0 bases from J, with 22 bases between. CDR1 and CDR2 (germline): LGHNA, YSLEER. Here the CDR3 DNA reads TGCGCCAGCATCCACGACCAGAACCTAGGTTTCTCCTACAATGAGCAGTTCTTC. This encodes CASIHDQNLGFSYNEQFF.

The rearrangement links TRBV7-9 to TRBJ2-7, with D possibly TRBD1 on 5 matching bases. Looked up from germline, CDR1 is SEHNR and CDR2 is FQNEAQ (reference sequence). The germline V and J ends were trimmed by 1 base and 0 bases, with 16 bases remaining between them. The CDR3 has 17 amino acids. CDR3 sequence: CASSLVPQGIFSYEQYF. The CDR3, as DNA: TGTGCCAGCAGCTTAGTACCCCAGGGAATCTTCTCCTACGAGCAGTACTTC.

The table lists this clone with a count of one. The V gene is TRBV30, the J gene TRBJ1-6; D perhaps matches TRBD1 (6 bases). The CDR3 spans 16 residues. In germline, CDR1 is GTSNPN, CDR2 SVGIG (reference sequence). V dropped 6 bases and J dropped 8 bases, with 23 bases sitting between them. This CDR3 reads CACQDPPGQRHSPLHF. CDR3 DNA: TGTGCCTGTCAAGACCCCCCGGGACAAAGACATTCACCCCTCCACTTT.

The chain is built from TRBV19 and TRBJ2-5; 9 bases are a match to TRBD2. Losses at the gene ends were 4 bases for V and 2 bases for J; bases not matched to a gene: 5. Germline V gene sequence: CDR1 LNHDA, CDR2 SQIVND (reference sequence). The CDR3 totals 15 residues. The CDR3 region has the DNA TGTGCCAGTAGTAGACTAGCGGCGTTTCAAGAGACCCAGTACTTC. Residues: CASSRLAAFQETQYF.

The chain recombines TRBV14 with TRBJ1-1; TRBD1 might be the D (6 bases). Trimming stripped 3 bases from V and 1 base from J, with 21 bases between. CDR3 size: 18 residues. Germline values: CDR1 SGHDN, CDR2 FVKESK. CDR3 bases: TGTGCCAGCAGCCAGGCATATTGGCAGGGGATAAAGAACACTGAAGCTTTCTTT. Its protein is CASSQAYWQGIKNTEAFF.

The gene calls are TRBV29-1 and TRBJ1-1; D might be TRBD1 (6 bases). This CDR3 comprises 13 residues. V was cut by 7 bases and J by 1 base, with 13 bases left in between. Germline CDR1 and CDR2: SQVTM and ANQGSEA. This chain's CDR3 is CSGGQNQNTEAFF. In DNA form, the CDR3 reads TGCAGCGGAGGACAGAACCAGAACACTGAAGCTTTCTTT.

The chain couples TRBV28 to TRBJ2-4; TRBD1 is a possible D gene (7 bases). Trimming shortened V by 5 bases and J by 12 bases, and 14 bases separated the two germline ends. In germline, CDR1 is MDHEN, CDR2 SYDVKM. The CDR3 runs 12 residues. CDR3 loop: CASSLPQGGQYF. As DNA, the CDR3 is TGTGCCAGCAGTCTCCCGCAGGGGGGTCAGTACTTC.

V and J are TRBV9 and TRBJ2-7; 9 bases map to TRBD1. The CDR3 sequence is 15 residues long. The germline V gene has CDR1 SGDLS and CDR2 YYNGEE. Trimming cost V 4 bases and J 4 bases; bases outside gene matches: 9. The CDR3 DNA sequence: TGTGCCAGCAGCCCAGGGACAGGGTTTGAGTACGAGCAGTACTTC. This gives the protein CASSPGTGFEYEQYF.

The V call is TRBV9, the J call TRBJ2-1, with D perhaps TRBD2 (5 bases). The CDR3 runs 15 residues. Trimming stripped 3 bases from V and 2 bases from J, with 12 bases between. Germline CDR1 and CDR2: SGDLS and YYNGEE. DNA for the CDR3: TGTGCCAGCAGCGAAGGGTTCGGGACCTACAATGAGCAGTTCTTC. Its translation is CASSEGFGTYNEQFF.

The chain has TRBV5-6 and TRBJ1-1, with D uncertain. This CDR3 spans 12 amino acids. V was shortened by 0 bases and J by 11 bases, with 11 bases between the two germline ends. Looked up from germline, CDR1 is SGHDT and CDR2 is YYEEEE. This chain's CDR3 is CASSLGGPWAFF. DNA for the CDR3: TGTGCCAGCAGCTTGGGTGGCCCCTGGGCTTTCTTT.

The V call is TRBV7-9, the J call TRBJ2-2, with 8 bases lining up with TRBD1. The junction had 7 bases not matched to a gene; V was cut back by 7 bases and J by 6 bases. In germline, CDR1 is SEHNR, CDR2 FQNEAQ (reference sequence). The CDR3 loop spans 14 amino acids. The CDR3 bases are TGTGCCAGCAACGACAGACAGGGGCCCGGGGAGCTGTTTTTT. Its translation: CASNDRQGPGELFF.

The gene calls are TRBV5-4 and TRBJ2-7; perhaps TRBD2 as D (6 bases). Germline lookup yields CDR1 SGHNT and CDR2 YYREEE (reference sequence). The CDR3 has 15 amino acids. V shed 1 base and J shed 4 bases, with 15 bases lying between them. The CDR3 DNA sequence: TGTGCCAGCAGCTTGAGTGGCGGGATGGCGTACGAGCAGTACTTC. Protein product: CASSLSGGMAYEQYF.

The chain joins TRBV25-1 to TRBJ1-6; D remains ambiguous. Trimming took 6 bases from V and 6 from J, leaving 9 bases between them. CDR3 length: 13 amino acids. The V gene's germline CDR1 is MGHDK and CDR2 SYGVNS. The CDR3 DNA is TGTGCCAGCAGACCCGTGGCTAATTCACCCCTCCACTTT. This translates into CASRPVANSPLHF.

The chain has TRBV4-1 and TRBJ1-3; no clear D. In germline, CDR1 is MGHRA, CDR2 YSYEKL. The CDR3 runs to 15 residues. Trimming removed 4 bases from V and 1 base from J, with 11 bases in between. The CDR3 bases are TGCGCCAGCAGCCCCCCCGCGTGGTCTGGAAACACCATATATTTT. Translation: CASSPPAWSGNTIYF.

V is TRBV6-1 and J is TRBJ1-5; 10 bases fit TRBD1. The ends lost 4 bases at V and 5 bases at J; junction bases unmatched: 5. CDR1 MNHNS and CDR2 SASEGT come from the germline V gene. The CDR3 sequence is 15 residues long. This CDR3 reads CASSGGQGGYQPQHF. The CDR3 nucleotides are TGTGCCAGCAGTGGCGGACAGGGGGGGTATCAGCCCCAGCATTTT.

The CDR3 sequence is CASSGVGQGAQGYTF. For the CDR3, the DNA is TGTGCCAGCAGCGGGGTAGGACAGGGGGCGCAAGGCTACACCTTC. V usage is TRBV28 and J usage is TRBJ1-2; TRBD1 matches at 11 bases. The CDR3 has 15 residues. V was pared by 6 bases and J by 8 bases, with 11 bases of the junction left unmatched. Germline assignment: CDR1 MDHEN and CDR2 SYDVKM.

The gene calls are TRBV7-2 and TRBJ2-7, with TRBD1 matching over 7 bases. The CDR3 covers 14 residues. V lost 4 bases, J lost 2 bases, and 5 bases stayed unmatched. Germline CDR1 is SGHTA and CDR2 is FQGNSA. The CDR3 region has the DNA TGTGCCAGCAGCTGGGGACAGACGGCCTACGAGCAGTACTTC. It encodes CASSWGQTAYEQYF.

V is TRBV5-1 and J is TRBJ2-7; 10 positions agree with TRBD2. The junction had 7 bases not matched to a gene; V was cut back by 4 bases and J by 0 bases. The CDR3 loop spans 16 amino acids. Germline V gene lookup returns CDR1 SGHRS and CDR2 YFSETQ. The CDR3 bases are TGCGCCAGCAGCCTCGTTGGGACTAGCGTCTCCTACGAGCAGTACTTC. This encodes CASSLVGTSVSYEQYF.